What follows are 27 T cell receptor beta chains derived from one specimen sequenced in a study of early T cells in non-severe SARS-CoV-2 infection (dated by TCRdb to 2020 to 2023). Library construction relied on 5' RACE. Sequencer: NextSeq 500. TCRdb reran the public reads through fastp at Q25 and MiXCR, keeping productive beta chains. Each CDR3 protein gets just one entry, which takes the most common genes and DNA from the rows behind it. This sample gives approximately 73,000 distinct CDR3 sequences in total; 9.5% to 15% of them show up just once. Of the sample, about 1.1% is held by the ten largest clones. Sequencing was performed on whole blood. Source of these receptors: an adult who was a healthcare worker with PCR-confirmed SARS-CoV-2 infection or an uninfected control (not recorded which).

This clonotype turned up a few times. V and J are TRBV28 and TRBJ2-2, with TRBD2 as a possible D gene (6 bases). Germline V gene sequence: CDR1 MDHEN, CDR2 SYDVKM. Trimming took off 5 bases at V and 5 bases at J, with 15 bases between the two ends. This CDR3 is built from 15 residues. The CDR3 sequence is CASSPGEVRTGELFF. CDR3 in DNA: TGTGCCAGCAGTCCCGGGGAGGTCCGGACCGGGGAGCTGTTTTTT.

This clonotype was seen only a few times. CDR3 sequence reads: CASFEVHTQYF. The DNA of the CDR3 is TGTGCCAGTTTCGAAGTCCATACGCAGTATTTT. The V call is TRBV13, the J call TRBJ2-3; D uncertain. CDR3 length equals 11 residues. In germline, CDR1 is PRHDT, CDR2 FYEKMQ (reference sequence). With 9 bases removed from V and 7 bases from J, the gap between germline ends came to 11 bases.

This clonotype has more than one count but fewer than ten. This may be a read error: a much more frequent sequence differs by one nucleotide. The gene calls are TRBV23-1 and TRBJ2-1; D is ambiguous. TRBV23-1 is identified as an open reading frame with a role that is uncertain. The CDR3 contains 15 residues. V was shortened by 1 base and J by 0 bases, with 7 bases between the two germline ends. CDR3 region: CASSQCQDSYNEQFF. The CDR3 region has the DNA TGCGCCAGCAGTCAATGTCAGGACTCCTACAATGAGCAGTTCTTC.

The chain joins TRBV13 to TRBJ2-2; D uncertain. Deletions cut 2 bases from V and 4 bases from J, with 8 bases between. From germline, CDR1 is PRHDT and CDR2 FYEKMQ (reference sequence). CDR3 length: 14 residues. The CDR3, as DNA: TGTGCCAGCAGCTTACTTCGGAGCACCGGGGAGCTGTTTTTT. This gives the protein CASSLLRSTGELFF.

This clonotype was seen a few times. This sequence joins TRBV3-1 and TRBJ2-7; D call uncertain. Germline V lookup: CDR1 LGHDT, CDR2 YNNKEL (reference sequence). The length of the CDR3 is 14 residues. The germline V and J ends were trimmed by 0 bases and 3 bases, with 9 bases remaining between them. Here the CDR3 reads CASSQDVGVYEQYF. CDR3 DNA: TGTGCCAGCAGCCAAGATGTGGGTGTCTACGAGCAGTACTTC.

This clonotype turned up a few times. The chain combines TRBV10-1 with TRBJ2-1, with TRBD1 matching over 8 bases. V lost 8 bases, J lost 2 bases, and 5 bases stayed unmatched. CDR1 is WNHNN, CDR2 SYGVQD, per germline (reference sequence). This CDR3 has 14 amino acids. CDR3 bases: TGCGCCAGCGGAAGGACAGGGACCTACAATGAGCAGTTCTTC. Translating it yields CASGRTGTYNEQFF.

This clonotype was detected only a few times. V is TRBV10-1 and J is TRBJ1-1; the D gene is possibly TRBD1 (5 bases). Trimming removed 6 bases at V and 0 bases at J, with 11 bases between. Germline V gene data show CDR1 as WNHNN and CDR2 as SYGVQD (reference sequence). The CDR3 runs to 14 residues. CDR3 amino acids: CASSAGTVNTEAFF. CDR3 coding DNA: TGCGCCAGCAGCGCCGGGACGGTGAACACTGAAGCTTTCTTT.

Only a few counts were recorded for this clonotype. The V call is TRBV7-7, the J call TRBJ2-3; D perhaps matches TRBD2 (6 bases). The V end lost 5 bases, the J end lost 0 bases, and 12 bases lay between the germline ends. Looked up from germline, CDR1 is SSHAT and CDR2 is FNYEAQ (reference sequence). The CDR3 covers 15 residues. CDR3 nucleotides: TGTGCCAGCAGCCGCGGGGTACTCAGCACAGATACGCAGTATTTT. Residues: CASSRGVLSTDTQYF.

The J gene is TRBJ1-2, the V gene TRBV2; unclear D gene. The V end lost 7 bases, the J end lost 3 bases, and 21 bases lay between the germline ends. Germline CDR1 is SNHLY and CDR2 is FYNNEI. CDR3 length: 16 residues. CDR3 residues: CASTLLGLLRDYGYTF. CDR3 bases: TGTGCCAGCACCTTATTGGGTCTCCTGCGGGACTATGGCTACACCTTC.

The sample holds many counts of this clonotype. V is TRBV12-3 or TRBV12-4 and J is TRBJ1-1, with a weak D call TRBD1 (6 bases). The CDR3 covers 16 residues. V was shortened by 7 bases and J by 0 bases, with 18 bases between the two germline ends. Here the CDR3 reads CASTPGGGRLNTEAFF. CDR3 DNA: TGTGCCAGCACCCCAGGTGGGGGGCGTCTGAACACTGAAGCTTTCTTT.

In this sample, this clonotype turned up many times. The genes are TRBV28 and TRBJ2-7; TRBD1 matches 11 bases. Trimming at V came to 5 bases and at J to 4 bases, leaving 7 bases not matched to a gene. The germline V gene encodes CDR1 MDHEN and CDR2 SYDVKM. The CDR3 length is 15 residues. The CDR3 sequence: CASSPAGDRGYEQYF. DNA of the CDR3: TGTGCCAGCAGTCCAGCTGGGGACAGGGGGTACGAGCAGTACTTC.

CDR3 nucleotide sequence: TGTGCCAGCAGCTTAGAGAGGAATTCACCCCTCCACTTT. Its protein is CASSLERNSPLHF. V usage is TRBV11-2 and J usage is TRBJ1-6, with no clear D. V shed 0 bases and J shed 7 bases, with 4 bases lying between them. The germline CDR1 and CDR2 sequences are SGHAT and FQNNGV. CDR3 size: 13 residues.

The chain has TRBV29-1 and TRBJ2-7; no clear D gene. Germline V gives CDR1 SQVTM, CDR2 ANQGSEA. The germline V and J ends were trimmed by 4 bases and 3 bases, with 7 bases remaining between them. This CDR3 is built from 11 residues. For the CDR3, the DNA is TGCAGCGTTGGAAACAGCTACGAGCAGTACTTC. It yields the protein CSVGNSYEQYF.

This clonotype is medium-sized. V is TRBV4-1 and J is TRBJ2-7, with 8 bases that match TRBD1. V gave up 0 bases and J gave up 3 bases; unmatched junction bases: 4. CDR3 size: 15 residues. Germline V CDR1 and CDR2: MGHRA, YSYEKL. As DNA, the CDR3 is TGCGCCAGCAGCCAAGAACCAGGGGGCATCTACGAGCAGTACTTC. This encodes CASSQEPGGIYEQYF.

V and J are TRBV19 and TRBJ2-5; a possible D gene is TRBD2 (5 bases). Trimming shortened V by 4 bases and J by 5 bases, and 14 bases separated the two germline ends. Germline CDR1 reads LNHDA; CDR2 reads SQIVND (reference sequence). This CDR3 is 14 amino acids long. Here the CDR3 DNA reads TGTGCCAGTAGTAACCCCCTGGACTCCGAGACCCAGTACTTC. This gives the protein CASSNPLDSETQYF.

The chain uses TRBV7-2 and TRBJ1-1, with D possibly being TRBD1 (5 bases). The V gene lost 5 bases and the J gene lost 6 bases, with 16 bases spanning the gap. Germline lookup yields CDR1 SGHTA and CDR2 FQGNSA. This CDR3 spans 14 amino acids. The CDR3 sequence is CASSHGGTGSEAFF. CDR3 in DNA: TGTGCCAGCAGCCACGGGGGAACTGGCTCTGAAGCTTTCTTT.

This clonotype has ten or more counts. CDR3 sequence: CASSRTGSSYNSPLHF. The CDR3 coding sequence is TGTGCCAGCAGCCGGACAGGGAGCTCCTATAATTCACCCCTCCACTTT. The chain carries TRBV7-2 and TRBJ1-6; TRBD1 agrees at 8 bases. The germline gives CDR1 SGHTA, CDR2 FQGNSA. The CDR3 length is 16 residues. The V segment lost 5 bases and the J segment 0 bases; nucleotides outside the gene matches: 3.

This clonotype was detected only a few times. This chain connects TRBV18 to TRBJ2-2; possible D gene TRBD2, 6 bases. The CDR3 has 14 residues. Per germline, CDR1 KGHSH and CDR2 LQKENI. Trimming cost V 5 bases and J 5 bases, with 12 bases left between them. The CDR3 is CASSSLAPTGELFF. CDR3 DNA sequence: TGTGCCAGCTCATCGCTAGCGCCTACCGGGGAGCTGTTTTTT.

This clonotype was picked up a small number of times. Written as DNA, the CDR3 is TGTGCCAGCAGCAATATCAAGCTCTCTGGGGCCAACGTCCTGACTTTC. Amino acid sequence: CASSNIKLSGANVLTF. The chain recombines TRBV28 with TRBJ2-6; the D is unclear. The CDR3 contains 16 residues. Germline assignment: CDR1 MDHEN and CDR2 SYDVKM. Trimming removed 6 bases at V and 0 bases at J, with 12 bases between.

The DNA for the CDR3 is TGTGCCAGCAGTGAATGGACAGGGCAGGGCGACGAGCAGTACTTC. It is translated as CASSEWTGQGDEQYF. The chain employs TRBV2 and TRBJ2-7; 8 nucleotides line up with TRBD1. The V segment lost 2 bases and the J segment 5 bases; nucleotides outside the gene matches: 8. CDR3 size: 15 residues. CDR1 and CDR2 (germline): SNHLY, FYNNEI.

This clonotype came up many times. The chain couples TRBV7-6 to TRBJ2-7; TRBD2 might be the D (5 bases). The CDR3 has 15 amino acids. Germline V gene lookup returns CDR1 SGHVS and CDR2 FNYEAQ. The V end lost 5 bases, the J end lost 4 bases, and 18 bases lay between the germline ends. The DNA for the CDR3 is TGTGCCAGCAGCCCCAGAACGGGGTCTCCGTACGAGCAGTACTTC. As protein: CASSPRTGSPYEQYF.

This clonotype has only a few counts. The chain is built from TRBV7-6 and TRBJ2-1; D is possibly TRBD1 or TRBD2 (5 bases each). This CDR3 is built from 13 residues. Germline V lookup: CDR1 SGHVS, CDR2 FNYEAQ. With 5 bases removed from V and 11 bases from J, the gap between germline ends came to 16 bases. The CDR3: CASSRTKGTQQFF. CDR3 coding DNA: TGTGCCAGCAGCCGCACCAAAGGGACGCAGCAGTTCTTC.

This clonotype was seen a handful of times. The CDR3 nucleotides read TGTGCCAGCAGCTGGGGAGGCTTCGGCGATACTGAAGCTTTCTTT. Protein product: CASSWGGFGDTEAFF. This chain joins TRBV7-9 and TRBJ1-1; the D is unclear. The CDR3 covers 15 residues. Trimming shortened V by 4 bases and J by 5 bases, and 17 bases separated the two germline ends. Germline lookup yields CDR1 SEHNR and CDR2 FQNEAQ (reference sequence).

The rearrangement links TRBV29-1 to TRBJ1-2; 12 nucleotides align to TRBD1. Germline trimming cut 8 bases from V and 7 bases from J; bases unmatched to any gene: 5. Germline lookup yields CDR1 SQVTM and CDR2 ANQGSEA. The CDR3 covers 12 residues. CDR3 sequence: CSQGQGAGGYTF. The CDR3, as DNA: TGCAGCCAGGGACAGGGGGCAGGTGGCTACACCTTC.

This CDR3 is CASSRGDRVEYNEQFF. The CDR3 region has the DNA TGTGCCAGCAGCCGAGGCGACAGGGTGGAGTACAATGAGCAGTTCTTC. The gene calls are TRBV3-1 and TRBJ2-1, with 7 bases identical to TRBD1. V shed 4 bases and J 4 bases; nucleotides not matched to a gene: 10. The CDR3 consists of 16 residues. From germline, CDR1 is LGHDT and CDR2 YNNKEL (reference sequence).

This clonotype occurred a few times. This rearrangement joins TRBV7-8 to TRBJ1-4, with 8 bases lining up with TRBD1. V shed 1 base, J shed 13 bases, and the junction held 2 bases outside the gene matches. CDR3 length: 12 amino acids. Per germline, CDR1 SGHVS and CDR2 FQNEAQ. In nucleotides, the CDR3 is TGTGCCAGCAGCTTAGTGGGGACAGGACTGTTTTTT. Translation: CASSLVGTGLFF.

This clonotype has more than one count but fewer than ten. The chain employs TRBV18 and TRBJ2-2; D unresolved. This CDR3 has 16 amino acids. Germline-derived CDR1 and CDR2 are KGHSH and LQKENI. V lost 3 bases and J 1 base, leaving 12 bases between the germline ends. This CDR3 reads CASSPAPGQNTGELFF. The CDR3 DNA follows: TGTGCCAGCTCACCGGCGCCGGGCCAGAACACCGGGGAGCTGTTTTTT.